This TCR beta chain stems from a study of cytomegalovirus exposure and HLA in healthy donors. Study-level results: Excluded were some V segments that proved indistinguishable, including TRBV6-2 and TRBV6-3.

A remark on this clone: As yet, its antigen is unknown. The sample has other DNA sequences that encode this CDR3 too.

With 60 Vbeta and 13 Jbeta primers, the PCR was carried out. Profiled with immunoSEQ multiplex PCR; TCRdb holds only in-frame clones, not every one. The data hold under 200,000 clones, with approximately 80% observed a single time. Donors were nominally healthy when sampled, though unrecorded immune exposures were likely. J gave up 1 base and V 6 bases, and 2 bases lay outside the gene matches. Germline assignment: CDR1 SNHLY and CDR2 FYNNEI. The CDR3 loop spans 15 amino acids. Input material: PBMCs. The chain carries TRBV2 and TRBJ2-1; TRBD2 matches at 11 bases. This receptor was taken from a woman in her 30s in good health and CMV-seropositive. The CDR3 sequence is CASRVAGGSYNEQFF. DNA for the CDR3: TGTGCCAGCAGGGTAGCGGGGGGGTCCTACAATGAGCAGTTCTTC.